The 21 T cell receptor beta chains listed next were all sequenced from one sample in a study of cytomegalovirus exposure and HLA in healthy donors. Sequencing was performed with immunoSEQ multiplex PCR; in TCRdb, only in-frame clones are kept and a portion is missing. The sample lists some 48,000 clones, 88% seen once, with under 7.5% in the top ten. The sample comprised PBMCs. These receptors came from a young woman in good health and CMV-seronegative.

This rearrangement joins TRBV27 to TRBJ2-3; a possible D gene is TRBD2 (6 bases). Germline lookup yields CDR1 MNHEY and CDR2 SMNVEV (reference sequence). CDR3 size: 17 residues. Trimming took 6 bases from V and 0 from J, leaving 19 bases between them. CDR3 amino acids: CASSSGLKLPSTDTQYF. CDR3 coding DNA: TGTGCCAGCAGCTCGGGACTGAAGTTACCTAGCACAGATACGCAGTATTTT.

This clone was seen a handful of times. This sequence joins TRBV29-1 and TRBJ1-2; the match to TRBD1 covers 9 bases. Germline values: CDR1 SQVTM, CDR2 ANQGSEA. The CDR3 spans 16 residues. Germline trimming cut 6 bases from V and 0 bases from J; bases unmatched to any gene: 11. Here the CDR3 reads CSVAGQGRKSNYGYTF. The CDR3, as DNA: TGCAGCGTCGCGGGACAGGGTAGAAAGTCTAACTATGGCTACACCTTC.

The rearrangement joins TRBV27 to TRBJ1-5; 8 positions agree with TRBD1. CDR3 length: 15 residues. With V trimmed by 6 bases and J by 2 bases, 6 bases remained unmatched. Germline lookup yields CDR1 MNHEY and CDR2 SMNVEV (reference sequence). The CDR3 reads CASRPGTGGNQPQHF. The CDR3 DNA follows: TGTGCCAGCAGACCAGGGACAGGCGGCAATCAGCCCCAGCATTTT.

J is TRBJ1-3 and V is TRBV29-1; D call uncertain. Trimming shortened V by 2 bases and J by 0 bases, and 5 bases separated the two germline ends. The CDR3 is 13 residues long. Germline V lookup: CDR1 SQVTM, CDR2 ANQGSEA. The CDR3 DNA reads as TGCAGCGTTGAAACCAGCTCTGGAAACACCATATATTTT. Translated, it gives CSVETSSGNTIYF.

The rearrangement joins TRBV5-1 to TRBJ2-1, with D perhaps matching TRBD2 (6 bases). V lost 4 bases to trimming and J lost 0 bases, with 8 bases between them. Germline V lookup: CDR1 SGHRS, CDR2 YFSETQ. This CDR3 has 14 residues. The CDR3 spells CASSPGDSYNEQFF. Written as DNA, the CDR3 is TGCGCCAGCAGCCCGGGAGACTCCTACAATGAGCAGTTCTTC. Variable domain in full (rest from reference TRBV5-1 and TRBJ2-1): KAGVTQTPRYLIKTRGQQVTLSCSPISGHRSVSWYQQTPGQGLQFLFEYFSETQRNKGNFPGRFSGRQFSNSRSEMNVSTLELGDSALYLCASSPGDSYNEQFFGPGTRLTVL.

V and J are TRBV15 and TRBJ2-3, with a tentative D call TRBD1 (5 bases). This CDR3 region has 14 residues. The germline gives CDR1 LNHNV, CDR2 YYDKDF (reference sequence). V was cut by 3 bases and J by 2 bases, with 9 bases left in between. CDR3 coding DNA: TGTGCCACCAGCAGGAGACAGTTCACAGATACGCAGTATTTT. Residues: CATSRRQFTDTQYF.

The chain uses TRBV28 and TRBJ1-1, with TRBD1 identical over 10 bases. The germline gives CDR1 MDHEN, CDR2 SYDVKM. This CDR3 is 13 amino acids long. Trimming took 8 bases from V and 4 from J; bases not matched to a gene: 4. The CDR3 protein is CASGTGVATEAFF. The CDR3 DNA is TGTGCCAGCGGGACAGGGGTGGCCACTGAAGCTTTCTTT. Full variable domain (missing parts from reference TRBV28 and TRBJ1-1): DVKVTQSSRYLVKRTGEKVFLECVQDMDHENMFWYRQDPGLGLRLIYFSYDVKMKEKGDIPEGYSVSREKKERFSLILESASTNQTSMYLCASGTGVATEAFFGQGTRLTVV.

The chain couples TRBV6-1 to TRBJ2-1; a weak D match, TRBD2 (6 bases). Germline CDR1 and CDR2: MNHNS and SASEGT. V lost 2 bases and J 0 bases, leaving 11 bases between the germline ends. The CDR3 sequence is 16 residues long. This chain's CDR3 is CASSEPGVGSYNEQFF. Here the CDR3 DNA reads TGTGCCAGCAGTGAACCGGGAGTCGGCTCCTACAATGAGCAGTTCTTC.

The chain is built from TRBV6-5 and TRBJ1-4; 7 positions match TRBD1. The CDR3 totals 14 residues. The V gene's germline CDR1 is MNHEY and CDR2 SVGAGI. After removal of 1 base from V and 7 bases from J, the junction contained 3 bases not matched to a gene. DNA for the CDR3: TGTGCCAGCAGTTACTTGGCAGGGGGTGAAAAACTGTTTTTT. It yields the protein CASSYLAGGEKLFF.

The V gene is TRBV18, the J gene TRBJ2-5; a possible D gene is TRBD2 (5 bases). The ends were cut back, 3 bases at V and 2 bases at J, with 10 bases in the middle. Per germline, CDR1 KGHSH and CDR2 LQKENI. The CDR3 contains 14 residues. The CDR3 region has the DNA TGTGCCAGCTCACCGGGGAAGCGGCAAGAGACCCAGTACTTC. Its translation: CASSPGKRQETQYF.

This CDR3 reads CASMLGQSSGNTIYF. The CDR3 region has the DNA TGTGCCAGCATGCTGGGACAGAGCTCTGGAAACACCATATATTTT. The chain has TRBV6-6 and TRBJ1-3; TRBD1 aligns across 7 bases. This CDR3 has 15 residues. The germline CDR1 and CDR2 sequences are MNHNY and SVGAGI (reference sequence). Germline trimming cut 7 bases from V and 0 bases from J; bases unmatched to any gene: 6.

The chain carries TRBV5-1 and TRBJ1-3; the D gene is possibly TRBD1 (5 bases). The CDR3 covers 15 residues. V shed 0 bases and J shed 6 bases, with 13 bases lying between them. Germline-derived CDR1 and CDR2 are SGHRS and YFSETQ. The chain's CDR3 is CASSLAGPQTNTIYF. The CDR3 nucleotides read TGCGCCAGCAGCTTGGCAGGGCCACAAACAAACACCATATATTTT.

The V and J genes are TRBV28 and TRBJ1-5; 8 nucleotides agree with TRBD1. The CDR3 loop spans 13 amino acids. Germline V gene lookup returns CDR1 MDHEN and CDR2 SYDVKM. V lost 5 bases, J lost 11 bases, and 8 bases stayed unmatched. Written as DNA, the CDR3 is TGTGCCAGCAGTCCGGACAGGGCTAGTGCCCAGCATTTT. Encoded protein: CASSPDRASAQHF.

The V gene is TRBV27, the J gene TRBJ2-1; TRBD2 aligns across 7 bases. Germline V lookup: CDR1 MNHEY, CDR2 SMNVEV (reference sequence). The CDR3 spans 16 residues. After removal of 3 bases from V and 5 bases from J, the junction contained 10 bases not matched to a gene. For the CDR3, the DNA is TGTGCCAGCAGTTTCATCGGGCTAGCGGACCACAATGAGCAGTTCTTC. Translation: CASSFIGLADHNEQFF.

The V gene is TRBV6-1, the J gene TRBJ1-2, with 10 positions matching TRBD1. The germline CDR1 and CDR2 sequences are MNHNS and SASEGT. The CDR3 extends over 14 amino acids. V gave up 6 bases and J gave up 8 bases; unmatched junction bases: 9. This CDR3 reads CASRETGGARGYTF. For the CDR3, the DNA is TGTGCCAGCAGGGAGACAGGGGGCGCGAGAGGCTACACCTTC.

The chain recombines TRBV2 with TRBJ2-5; 7 bases align to TRBD1. Germline V gene data show CDR1 as SNHLY and CDR2 as FYNNEI. V was clipped by 4 bases and J by 3 bases; unmatched bases: 8. The CDR3 covers 15 residues. The CDR3 protein is CASSGSRGTKETQYF. CDR3 DNA: TGTGCCAGCAGTGGGTCCAGGGGGACGAAAGAGACCCAGTACTTC.

The chain is built from TRBV6-1 and TRBJ2-7; 9 bases are shared with TRBD1. V lost 8 bases and J lost 4; bases outside the gene matches: 12. The CDR3 has 15 amino acids. From germline, CDR1 is MNHNS and CDR2 SASEGT. Here the CDR3 reads CASYGSGTGRYEQYF. As DNA, the CDR3 is TGTGCCAGCTACGGGTCCGGGACAGGGCGGTACGAGCAGTACTTC.

The genes are TRBV5-1 and TRBJ2-5; tentative D call: TRBD1 (6 bases). The CDR3 length is 16 residues. V was clipped by 5 bases and J by 5 bases, with 22 bases between them. Germline lookup yields CDR1 SGHRS and CDR2 YFSETQ. The CDR3 protein is CASRLTPGQGLETQYF. The CDR3 DNA follows: TGCGCCAGCAGACTGACCCCGGGACAAGGGCTGGAGACCCAGTACTTC.

The J gene is TRBJ2-7, the V gene TRBV4-2; D is perhaps TRBD2 (5 bases). The ends were cut back, 1 base at V and 3 bases at J, with 7 bases in the middle. The length of the CDR3 is 13 residues. CDR1 LGHNA and CDR2 YNFKEQ come from the germline V gene. CDR3 loop: CASSQGSGYEQYF. In DNA, the CDR3 is TGTGCCAGCAGCCAAGGGAGCGGCTACGAGCAGTACTTC.

This sequence joins TRBV27 and TRBJ1-1; 7 bases agree with TRBD1. The junction had 6 bases not matched to a gene; V was cut back by 1 base and J by 1 base. The CDR3 length is 16 residues. The germline CDR1 and CDR2 sequences are MNHEY and SMNVEV (reference sequence). DNA of the CDR3: TGTGCCAGCAGTTTATTTTCACAGGGGACGAACACTGAAGCTTTCTTT. Its translation: CASSLFSQGTNTEAFF.

The V and J genes are TRBV4-1 and TRBJ2-1; 7 bases fit TRBD2. The CDR3 is 12 residues long. V lost 6 bases and J lost 13; bases outside the gene matches: 9. Germline V gene lookup returns CDR1 MGHRA and CDR2 YSYEKL. This chain's CDR3 is CASSRDYLVQFF. CDR3 in DNA: TGCGCCAGCAGTCGGGACTACCTCGTTCAGTTCTTC.